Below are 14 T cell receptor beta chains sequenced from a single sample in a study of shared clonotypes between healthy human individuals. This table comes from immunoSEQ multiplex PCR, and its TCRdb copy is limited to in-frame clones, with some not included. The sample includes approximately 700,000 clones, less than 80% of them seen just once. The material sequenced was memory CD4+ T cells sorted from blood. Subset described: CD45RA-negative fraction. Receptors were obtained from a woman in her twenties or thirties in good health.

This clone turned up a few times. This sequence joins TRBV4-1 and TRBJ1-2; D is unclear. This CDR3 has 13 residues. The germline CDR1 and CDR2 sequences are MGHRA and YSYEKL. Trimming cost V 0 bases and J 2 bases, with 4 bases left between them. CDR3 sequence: CASSQERNYGYTF. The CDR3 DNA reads TGCGCCAGCAGCCAAGAAAGGAACTATGGCTACACCTTC.

CDR3: CASRTNVGNSPLHF. Written as DNA, the CDR3 is TGTGCCAGCAGGACAAACGTGGGAAATTCACCCCTCCACTTT. V gene TRBV27 combines with J gene TRBJ1-6; D unclear. The CDR3 is 14 residues long. V was pared by 6 bases and J by 7 bases, with 13 bases between. CDR1 is MNHEY and CDR2 is SMNVEV in the germline V gene (reference sequence).

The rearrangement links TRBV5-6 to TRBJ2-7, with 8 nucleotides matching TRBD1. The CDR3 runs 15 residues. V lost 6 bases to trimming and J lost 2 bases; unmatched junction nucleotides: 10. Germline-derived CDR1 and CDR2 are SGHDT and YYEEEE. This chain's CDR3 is CASTPGLQGAYEQYF. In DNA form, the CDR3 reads TGTGCCAGCACCCCCGGGTTACAGGGGGCCTACGAGCAGTACTTC. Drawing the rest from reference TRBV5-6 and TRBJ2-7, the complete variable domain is DAGVTQSPTHLIKTRGQQVTLRCSPKSGHDTVSWYQQALGQGPQFIFQYYEEEERQRGNFPDRFSGHQFPNYSSELNVNALLLGDSALYLCASTPGLQGAYEQYFGPGTRLTVT.

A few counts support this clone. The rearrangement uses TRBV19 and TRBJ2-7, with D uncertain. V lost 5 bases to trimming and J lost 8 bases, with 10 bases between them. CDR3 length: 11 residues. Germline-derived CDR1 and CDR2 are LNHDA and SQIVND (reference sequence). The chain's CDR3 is CASSSPLQQYF. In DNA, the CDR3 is TGTGCCAGTAGTTCGCCCCTCCAGCAGTACTTC.

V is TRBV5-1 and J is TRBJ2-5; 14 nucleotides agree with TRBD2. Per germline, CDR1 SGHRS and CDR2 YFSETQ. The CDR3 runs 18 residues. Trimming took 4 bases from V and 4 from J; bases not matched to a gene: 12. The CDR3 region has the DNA TGCGCCAGCAGCCCACCCGGGACTAGCGGGAGAGGAGGAGAGACCCAGTACTTC. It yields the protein CASSPPGTSGRGGETQYF.

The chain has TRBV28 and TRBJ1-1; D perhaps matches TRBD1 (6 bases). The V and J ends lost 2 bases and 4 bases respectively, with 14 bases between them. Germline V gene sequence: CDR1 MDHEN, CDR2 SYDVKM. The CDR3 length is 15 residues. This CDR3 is CASSLPGEGSTEAFF. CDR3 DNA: TGTGCCAGCAGTTTACCAGGGGAAGGGTCCACTGAAGCTTTCTTT. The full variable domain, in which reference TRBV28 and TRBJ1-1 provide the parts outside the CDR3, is DVKVTQSSRYLVKRTGEKVFLECVQDMDHENMFWYRQDPGLGLRLIYFSYDVKMKEKGDIPEGYSVSREKKERFSLILESASTNQTSMYLCASSLPGEGSTEAFFGQGTRLTVV.

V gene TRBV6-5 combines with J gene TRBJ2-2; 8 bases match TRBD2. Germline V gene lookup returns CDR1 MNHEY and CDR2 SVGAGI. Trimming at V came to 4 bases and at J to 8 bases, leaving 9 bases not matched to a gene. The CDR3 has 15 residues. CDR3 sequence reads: CASSSAGLVGGELFF. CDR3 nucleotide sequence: TGTGCCAGCAGTTCGGCGGGACTAGTCGGGGGGGAGCTGTTTTTT.

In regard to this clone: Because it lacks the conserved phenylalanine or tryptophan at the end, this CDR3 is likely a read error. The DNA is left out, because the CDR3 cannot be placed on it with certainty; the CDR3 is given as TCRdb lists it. CDR3 amino acids: CASGLVLWSSRRDS. The gene calls are TRBV12-5 and TRBJ2-4; the D call TRBD2 from the table was never checked on the DNA. The V gene's germline CDR1 is LGHNT and CDR2 FRNRAP. Counting both end residues, the CDR3 totals 14 amino acids.

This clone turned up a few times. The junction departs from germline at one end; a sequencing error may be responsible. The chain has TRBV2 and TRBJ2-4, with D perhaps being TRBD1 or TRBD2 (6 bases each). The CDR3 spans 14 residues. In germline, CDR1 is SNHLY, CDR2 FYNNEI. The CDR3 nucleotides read TGTGCCAGCAGGATGGATGGGGGGACAAGCGCTTTGAACTTC. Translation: CASRMDGGTSALNF.

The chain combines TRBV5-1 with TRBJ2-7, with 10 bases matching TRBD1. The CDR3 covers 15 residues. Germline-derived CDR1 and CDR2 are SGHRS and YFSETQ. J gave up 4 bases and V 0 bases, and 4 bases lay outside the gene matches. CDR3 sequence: CASSLAGTGAYEQYF. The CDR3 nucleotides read TGCGCCAGCAGCTTGGCCGGGACAGGGGCTTACGAGCAGTACTTC. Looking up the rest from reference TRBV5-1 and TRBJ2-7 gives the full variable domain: KAGVTQTPRYLIKTRGQQVTLSCSPISGHRSVSWYQQTPGQGLQFLFEYFSETQRNKGNFPGRFSGRQFSNSRSEMNVSTLELGDSALYLCASSLAGTGAYEQYFGPGTRLTVT.

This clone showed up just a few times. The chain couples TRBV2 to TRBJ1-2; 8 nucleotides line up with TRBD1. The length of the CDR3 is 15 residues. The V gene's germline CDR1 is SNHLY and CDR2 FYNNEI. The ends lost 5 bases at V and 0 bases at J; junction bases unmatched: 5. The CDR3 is CASSRQGIANYGYTF. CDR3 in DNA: TGTGCCAGCAGTCGACAGGGGATAGCTAACTATGGCTACACCTTC.

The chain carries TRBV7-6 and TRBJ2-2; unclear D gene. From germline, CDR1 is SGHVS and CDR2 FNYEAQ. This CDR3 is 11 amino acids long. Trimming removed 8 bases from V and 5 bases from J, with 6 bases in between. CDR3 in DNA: TGTGCCAGCGGGGATACCGGGGAGCTGTTTTTT. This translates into CASGDTGELFF.

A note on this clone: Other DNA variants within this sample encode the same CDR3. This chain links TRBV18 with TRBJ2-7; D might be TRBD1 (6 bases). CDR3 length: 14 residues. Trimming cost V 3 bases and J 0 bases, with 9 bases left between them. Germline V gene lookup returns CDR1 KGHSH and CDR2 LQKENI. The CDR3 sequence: CASSPDSASYEQYF. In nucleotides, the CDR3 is TGTGCCAGCTCACCGGACAGCGCCTCCTACGAGCAGTACTTC. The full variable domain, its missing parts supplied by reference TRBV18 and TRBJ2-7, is NAGVMQNPRHLVRRRGQEARLRCSPMKGHSHVYWYRQLPEEGLKFMVYLQKENIIDESGMPKERFSAEFPKEGPSILRIQQVVRGDSAAYFCASSPDSASYEQYFGPGTRLTVT.

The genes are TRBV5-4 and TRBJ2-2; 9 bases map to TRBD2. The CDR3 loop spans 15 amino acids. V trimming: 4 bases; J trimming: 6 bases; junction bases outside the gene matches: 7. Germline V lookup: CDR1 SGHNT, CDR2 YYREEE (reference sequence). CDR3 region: CASSRSGRRPGELFF. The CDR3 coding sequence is TGTGCCAGCAGCAGGAGCGGGAGGAGGCCCGGGGAGCTGTTTTTT.